These T cell receptor beta chains were read from a single sample in a study of blood T cell repertoires in COVID-19. Clones were sequenced by immunoSEQ multiplex PCR, and TCRdb holds only the in-frame ones, with some missing. The sample contains roughly 70,000 clones, more than 75% of which appear only once. Sequenced material: peripheral blood. The source of these receptors is a human donor in a cohort sampled during active COVID-19. Each CDR3 is given with its conserved first and last residue.

>TRBV12-5
CASGLKQGGAPLHF
>TRBV28
CASSLRGLAGGSILGGSRDTQYF
>TRBV18
CASSPSGSVNTEAFF
>TRBV11-3
CASSLGQGGYGYTF
>TRBV19
CASSPTPGHDEKLFF
>TRBV11-3
CASSLNAGNNYGYTF
>TRBV13
CASSIERGQGNTEAFF
>TRBV6-4
CASSDGTGGTDTQYF
>TRBV28
CASSEITSGRAGVNYEQYF
>TRBV28
CASSHTGQAVILNEQFF
>TRBV28
CASSRYQGAEPSTDTQYF
>TRBV6-6
CASSRQHINTEAFF
>TRBV5-5
CASSQGQGYSVNYGYTF
>TRBV4-1
CASSRSAAGDTQYF
>TRBV6-5
CASTREVTDTQYF
>TRBV7-9
CASSLDRGTNEKLFF
>TRBV5-6
CASSVGLTGDTQYF
>TRBV2
CASSVYMNTEAFF
>TRBV7-9
CASSLGQGFYEQYF
>TRBV5-1
CASGPASNTGELFF